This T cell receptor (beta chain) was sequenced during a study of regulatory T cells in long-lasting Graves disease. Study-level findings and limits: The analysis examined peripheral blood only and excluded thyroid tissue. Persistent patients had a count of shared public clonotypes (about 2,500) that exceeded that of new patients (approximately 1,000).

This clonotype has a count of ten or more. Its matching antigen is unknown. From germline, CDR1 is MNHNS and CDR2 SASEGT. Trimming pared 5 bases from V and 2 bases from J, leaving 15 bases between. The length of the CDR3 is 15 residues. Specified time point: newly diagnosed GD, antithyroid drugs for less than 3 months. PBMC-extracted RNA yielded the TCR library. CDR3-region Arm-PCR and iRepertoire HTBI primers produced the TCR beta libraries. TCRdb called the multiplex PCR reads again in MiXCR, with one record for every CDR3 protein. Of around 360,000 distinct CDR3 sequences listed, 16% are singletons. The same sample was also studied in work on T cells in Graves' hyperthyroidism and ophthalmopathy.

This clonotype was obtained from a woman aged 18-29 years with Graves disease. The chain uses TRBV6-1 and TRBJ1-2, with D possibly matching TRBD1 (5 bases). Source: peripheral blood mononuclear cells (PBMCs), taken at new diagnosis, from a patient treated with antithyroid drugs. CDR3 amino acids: CASSQQGGANYGYTF. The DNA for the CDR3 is TGTGCCAGCAGTCAGCAAGGCGGGGCAAACTATGGCTACACCTTC.